This TCR beta chain derives from a study of blood T cell repertoires in COVID-19. Study context: Italy, Spain and the United States were the sources of the convalescent and acute COVID-19 samples. Nucleic acid was either cDNA or gDNA, and it came from T cells, B-cell-depleted T cells, or PBMCs.

The V and J ends lost 2 bases and 7 bases, in that order; junction bases with no gene match: 3. CDR3 size: 14 residues. Germline loops: CDR1 MNHEY, CDR2 SVGAGI. This table comes from immunoSEQ multiplex PCR, and its TCRdb copy is limited to in-frame clones, with some not included. The table lists roughly 150,000 clones, approximately 87% of them singletons. Sample: peripheral blood. The chain combines TRBV6-5 with TRBJ1-4; 8 nucleotides agree with TRBD1. This receptor was identified in a woman in her 70s with COVID-19, enrolled during active disease. Here the CDR3 DNA reads TGTGCCAGCAGTTACCAGGGGGCAACTGAAAAACTGTTTTTT. Translation gives CASSYQGATEKLFF.